This paragraph reports one TCR beta chain. Sequenced by immunoSEQ multiplex PCR; TCRdb stores in-frame clones only, minus some. The data contain about 680,000 clones, about 80% of them singletons. This entry belongs to a study of shared clonotypes between healthy human individuals. Caucasian adults living in Nashville, Tennessee, provided all samples. Looked up from germline, CDR1 is SGHTS and CDR2 is YDEGEE. The V end was cut by 7 bases, the J end by 2 bases, with 11 bases between. The CDR3 is 13 amino acids. The clonotype comes from a woman aged 25 to 39 in good health. Sample: memory CD4+ T cells sorted from blood. The sample's subset: CD45RA-negative fraction. This chain links TRBV5-8 with TRBJ2-3, with D uncertain. This chain's CDR3 is CASLGRYTDTQYF. The CDR3 nucleotides read TGTGCCAGCCTGGGTCGGTACACAGATACGCAGTATTTT.